Each of the 29 T cell receptor beta chains below was sequenced from the same sample in a study of identical twins. TCRdb fed the 5' RACE reads into MiXCR, producing one record per CDR3 protein. The table has just under 650,000 distinct CDR3 sequences, just over 7% seen once. These data also formed part of another study, on yellow fever vaccine responses in identical twins.

Sequences were obtained from PBMCs. These receptor sequences come from a woman in her late teens or twenties in good health.

This chain joins TRBV5-6 and TRBJ2-1; a possible D gene is TRBD2 (6 bases). The V end was cut by 2 bases, the J end by 4 bases, with 10 bases between. CDR1 SGHDT and CDR2 YYEEEE come from the germline V gene. The CDR3 loop spans 14 amino acids. The CDR3, as DNA: TGTGCCAGCAGCTTACTAGCAGGGTACAATGAGCAGTTCTTC. Translation gives CASSLLAGYNEQFF.

The CDR3 DNA is TGCGCCAGCAGCTTGGCCGCAGGATACAACACTGAAGCTTTCTTT. Amino acid sequence: CASSLAAGYNTEAFF. The rearrangement joins TRBV5-1 to TRBJ1-1, with D unclear. V was trimmed by 0 bases and J by 2 bases, leaving 11 bases between them. Germline CDR1 is SGHRS and CDR2 is YFSETQ. The CDR3 covers 15 residues.

This clonotype turned up a few times. J is TRBJ2-3 and V is TRBV3-1, with 13 bases aligning to TRBD2. Losses at the gene ends were 2 bases for V and 2 bases for J; bases not matched to a gene: 4. The CDR3 spans 17 residues. The germline V gene has CDR1 LGHDT and CDR2 YNNKEL (reference sequence). For the CDR3, the DNA is TGTGCCAGCAGCCAAACGGGACTAGCGGGACTCACAGATACGCAGTATTTT. It yields the protein CASSQTGLAGLTDTQYF.

This clonotype was observed a handful of times. The rearrangement links TRBV24-1 to TRBJ2-2, with 7 bases identical to TRBD1. This CDR3 has 16 amino acids. Germline V CDR1 and CDR2: KGHDR, SFDVKD. V dropped 12 bases and J dropped 3; count of bases not matched to a gene: 15. The CDR3 bases are TGTGCCGCGTCGGGGTCAACAGGGGTCCACACCGGGGAGCTGTTTTTT. Its translation: CAASGSTGVHTGELFF.

This sequence joins TRBV12-3 or TRBV12-4 and TRBJ1-2; D is undetermined. Trimming left V 2 bases short and J 4 bases short, with 5 bases between. CDR3 size: 12 residues. The CDR3 is CASSLTIYGYTF. The CDR3 region has the DNA TGTGCCAGCAGTTTAACGATCTATGGCTACACCTTC.

This clonotype was recorded at least ten times. This chain uses TRBV14 with TRBJ2-1; 7 positions match TRBD2. With 0 bases clipped from V and 5 bases from J, the junction kept 16 bases outside the gene matches. Germline V gene data show CDR1 as SGHDN and CDR2 as FVKESK. This CDR3 spans 19 amino acids. The CDR3, as DNA: TGTGCCAGCAGCCAAGATAACCCTTCGGGCGGGAGACTCCACAATGAGCAGTTCTTC. Translation: CASSQDNPSGGRLHNEQFF.

The table lists this clonotype with many counts. The chain is built from TRBV29-1 and TRBJ2-1; D call uncertain. The CDR3 runs to 13 residues. CDR1 SQVTM and CDR2 ANQGSEA come from the germline V gene. V dropped 0 bases and J dropped 5 bases, with 8 bases sitting between them. In DNA form, the CDR3 reads TGCAGCGTTGAAGACAGGCTGAACAATGAGCAGTTCTTC. Its translation is CSVEDRLNNEQFF.

The CDR3 loop is CASGRLVTGYTF. CDR3 coding DNA: TGTGCCAGCGGTAGGCTTGTGACTGGCTACACCTTC. The rearrangement links TRBV12-3 or TRBV12-4 to TRBJ1-2; the D is unclear. The CDR3 length is 12 residues. V was trimmed by 8 bases and J by 7 bases, leaving 14 bases between them.

There are a few counts of this clonotype. This chain joins TRBV20-1 and TRBJ2-1, with 9 bases lining up with TRBD1. Germline lookup yields CDR1 DFQATT and CDR2 SNEGSKA (reference sequence). The CDR3 spans 20 residues. The V and J ends lost 3 bases and 1 base, in that order; junction bases with no gene match: 19. This CDR3 reads CSASGPGQGSYVASYNEQFF. The CDR3 DNA reads as TGCAGTGCTAGTGGGCCGGGACAGGGCTCCTATGTGGCATCCTACAATGAGCAGTTCTTC.

The chain joins TRBV5-1 to TRBJ2-3; TRBD1 might be the D (6 bases). This CDR3 is built from 15 residues. Trimming left V 2 bases short and J 2 bases short, with 12 bases between. Per germline, CDR1 SGHRS and CDR2 YFSETQ. This CDR3 is CASSFRTANTDTQYF. CDR3 bases: TGCGCCAGCAGCTTTCGGACAGCTAACACAGATACGCAGTATTTT.

The V gene is TRBV11-2, the J gene TRBJ2-1; 16 bases are a match to TRBD2. CDR1 and CDR2 from the germline V gene are SGHAT and FQNNGV. The CDR3 covers 19 residues. V gave up 1 base and J gave up 9 bases; unmatched junction bases: 12. CDR3 sequence (DNA): TGTGCCAGCAGCTTAGTAGGGGGACTAGCGGGGGGGACGGGTATTGAGCAGTTCTTC. Residues: CASSLVGGLAGGTGIEQFF.

This clonotype was seen ten or more times. The rearrangement joins TRBV12-3 or TRBV12-4 to TRBJ1-6; D is undetermined. Trimming took off 5 bases at V and 5 bases at J, with 7 bases between the two ends. CDR3 length: 13 amino acids. The CDR3 here is CASSEVNNSPLHF. The CDR3 DNA is TGTGCCAGCAGTGAAGTGAATAATTCACCCCTCCACTTT.

In this sample, this clonotype turned up many times. The V call is TRBV12-3 or TRBV12-4, the J call TRBJ2-2; the D gene is possibly TRBD1 (6 bases). The V end lost 2 bases, the J end lost 7 bases, and 11 bases lay between the germline ends. The CDR3 length is 14 residues. CDR3 nucleotide sequence: TGTGCCAGCAGTTTACCAGGGGCGGACGGGGAGCTGTTTTTT. Its translation: CASSLPGADGELFF.

This CDR3 is CASSEQRDQPQHF. CDR3 coding DNA: TGTGCCAGCTCAGAACAGAGAGATCAGCCCCAGCATTTT. The rearrangement uses TRBV18 and TRBJ1-5; no clear D. In germline, CDR1 is KGHSH, CDR2 LQKENI. The CDR3 is 13 amino acids. V was shortened by 5 bases and J by 5 bases, with 10 bases between the two germline ends.

This clonotype was found many times. J is TRBJ2-1 and V is TRBV12-3 or TRBV12-4, with D possibly being TRBD1 or TRBD2 (6 bases each). V lost 4 bases and J 4 bases, leaving 11 bases between the germline ends. There are 14 residues in the CDR3. CDR3 region: CASSYRGGYNEQFF. CDR3 bases: TGTGCCAGCAGTTATAGAGGGGGGTACAATGAGCAGTTCTTC.

The gene calls are TRBV12-3 or TRBV12-4 and TRBJ2-7; TRBD2 matches at 8 bases. The V and J ends lost 3 bases and 5 bases, in that order; junction bases with no gene match: 12. CDR3 length equals 16 residues. DNA for the CDR3: TGTGCCAGCAGTTTCGGGAGGGGTTCTCCCTATGACGAGCAGTACTTC. It specifies CASSFGRGSPYDEQYF.

This clonotype appeared many times. The rearrangement uses TRBV15 and TRBJ2-3; TRBD2 might be the D (6 bases). This CDR3 spans 13 amino acids. Germline V CDR1 and CDR2: LNHNV, YYDKDF (reference sequence). V dropped 1 base and J dropped 4 bases, with 6 bases sitting between them. CDR3 amino acids: CATSRAGADTQYF. CDR3 nucleotide sequence: TGTGCCACCAGCAGAGCGGGAGCAGATACGCAGTATTTT.

This clonotype was detected ten times or more. The V gene is TRBV14, the J gene TRBJ2-2; D is perhaps TRBD1 (6 bases). V lost 4 bases and J lost 3, with 18 bases in between. The CDR3 contains 17 residues. Germline V CDR1 and CDR2: SGHDN, FVKESK. Written as DNA, the CDR3 is TGTGCCAGCAGCCGACGACTGGGGACACTATACACCGGGGAGCTGTTTTTT. It codes for CASSRRLGTLYTGELFF.

This clonotype was counted between two and nine times. The rearrangement uses TRBV11-1 and TRBJ2-2; 8 nucleotides match TRBD2. The V and J ends lost 4 bases and 6 bases, in that order; junction bases with no gene match: 7. This CDR3 is 15 amino acids long. CDR1 is SGHAT and CDR2 is FQDESV in the germline V gene (reference sequence). The CDR3 DNA follows: TGTGCCAGCAGCTCTGGACTAGCCCACGCCGGGGAGCTGTTTTTT. Translation gives CASSSGLAHAGELFF. The variable domain in full, with the rest retrieved from reference TRBV11-1 and TRBJ2-2, is EAEVAQSPRYKITEKSQAVAFWCDPISGHATLYWYRQILGQGPELLVQFQDESVVDDSQLPKDRFSAERLKGVDSTLKIQPAELGDSAMYLCASSSGLAHAGELFFGEGSRLTVL.

In this sample, this clonotype turned up a few times. The chain joins TRBV4-2 to TRBJ1-2, with D possibly matching TRBD1 (5 bases). The CDR3 is made up of 15 amino acids. Trimming took 4 bases from V and 6 from J, leaving 18 bases between them. Germline V gene lookup returns CDR1 LGHNA and CDR2 YNFKEQ. The CDR3 DNA reads as TGTGCCAGCAGCCGGGACGGGGAAGGGATGGATGGCTACACCTTC. Its protein product is CASSRDGEGMDGYTF.

This clonotype was seen ten or more times. The chain has TRBV5-1 and TRBJ2-1, with a tentative D call TRBD2 (6 bases). Germline CDR1 reads SGHRS; CDR2 reads YFSETQ. Trimming shortened V by 4 bases and J by 0 bases, and 17 bases separated the two germline ends. This CDR3 region has 17 residues. This CDR3 is CASSATGLLGSYNEQFF. CDR3 DNA: TGCGCCAGCAGCGCAACGGGACTCCTTGGCTCCTACAATGAGCAGTTCTTC.

V gene TRBV2 combines with J gene TRBJ2-2; tentative D call: TRBD1 (6 bases). The V end was cut by 8 bases, the J end by 5 bases, with 27 bases between. This CDR3 has 18 amino acids. Per the germline V gene, CDR1 is SNHLY and CDR2 is FYNNEI. CDR3 sequence (DNA): TGTGCCAGCCCCGTCGCGTCCATTAGAGGGGGTGGGACCGGGGAGCTGTTTTTT. This translates into CASPVASIRGGGTGELFF.

This clonotype has just a few counts. The chain links TRBV5-6 to TRBJ1-6; D may be TRBD1 (6 bases). The CDR3 length is 14 residues. Germline values: CDR1 SGHDT, CDR2 YYEEEE. V was cut by 5 bases and J by 3 bases, with 9 bases left in between. The CDR3 region is CASSTGHYNSPLHF. The CDR3 DNA reads TGTGCCAGCAGTACGGGACACTATAATTCACCCCTCCACTTT.

V usage is TRBV9 and J usage is TRBJ2-3; D may match TRBD1 or TRBD2 (5 bases each). CDR1 is SGDLS, CDR2 YYNGEE, per germline. The V end lost 2 bases, the J end lost 2 bases, and 12 bases lay between the germline ends. The CDR3 has 15 amino acids. CDR3: CASSVGDGHTDTQYF. CDR3 sequence (DNA): TGTGCCAGCAGCGTGGGGGATGGACACACAGATACGCAGTATTTT.

This clonotype was seen more than once but under ten times. The J gene is TRBJ2-7, the V gene TRBV15; D is unresolved. Germline CDR1 LNHNV, CDR2 YYDKDF (reference sequence). Trimming left V 1 base short and J 6 bases short, with 13 bases between. The CDR3 consists of 14 residues. DNA of the CDR3: TGTGCCACCAGCAGAGCATCAAGGGTAGGCGAGCAGTACTTC. Amino acids: CATSRASRVGEQYF.

Ten or more counts support this clonotype. The chain has TRBV6-5 and TRBJ1-5; no reliable D call. Between the trimmed V and J ends, which lost 2 bases and 0 bases, there was a span of 8 bases. The CDR3 spans 15 residues. Germline V lookup: CDR1 MNHEY, CDR2 SVGAGI. The DNA of the CDR3 is TGTGCCAGCAGTTACCTCGGTGATAGCAATCAGCCCCAGCATTTT. As protein: CASSYLGDSNQPQHF.

This clonotype was picked up a small number of times. This sequence joins TRBV19 and TRBJ2-7; TRBD2 matches 10 bases. The ends lost 6 bases at V and 0 bases at J; junction bases unmatched: 8. Per the germline V gene, CDR1 is LNHDA and CDR2 is SQIVND (reference sequence). The CDR3 loop spans 16 amino acids. CDR3 loop: CASRLTSGTSSYEQYF. CDR3 coding DNA: TGTGCCAGTAGGCTCACTAGCGGGACTAGCTCCTACGAGCAGTACTTC.

This clonotype appeared many times. This chain joins TRBV5-1 and TRBJ2-2, with 9 bases identical to TRBD2. Germline V gives CDR1 SGHRS, CDR2 YFSETQ. V lost 3 bases and J lost 5; bases outside the gene matches: 8. CDR3 length: 16 residues. CDR3 bases: TGCGCCAGCAGCTCCAAGACTAGCGGAATGACCGGGGAGCTGTTTTTT. Amino acid sequence: CASSSKTSGMTGELFF.

The J gene is TRBJ2-1, the V gene TRBV4-1; 9 bases agree with TRBD2. This CDR3 region has 18 residues. The ends lost 0 bases at V and 4 bases at J; junction bases unmatched: 10. Looked up from germline, CDR1 is MGHRA and CDR2 is YSYEKL. The CDR3 spells CASSQDPASGTIYNEQFF. The DNA of the CDR3 is TGCGCCAGCAGCCAAGACCCGGCTAGCGGGACTATTTACAATGAGCAGTTCTTC.